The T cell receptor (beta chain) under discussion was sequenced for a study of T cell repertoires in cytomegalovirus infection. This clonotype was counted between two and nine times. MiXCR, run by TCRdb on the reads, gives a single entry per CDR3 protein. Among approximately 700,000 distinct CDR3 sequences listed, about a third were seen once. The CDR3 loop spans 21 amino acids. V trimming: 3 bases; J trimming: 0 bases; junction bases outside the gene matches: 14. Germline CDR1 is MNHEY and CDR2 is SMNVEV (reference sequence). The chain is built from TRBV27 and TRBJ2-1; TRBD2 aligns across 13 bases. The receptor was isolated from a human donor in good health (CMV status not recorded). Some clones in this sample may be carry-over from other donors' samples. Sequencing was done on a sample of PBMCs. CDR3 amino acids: CASSFRRRTSGRLGSYNEQFF. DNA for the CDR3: TGTGCCAGCAGTTTTAGGCGACGGACTAGCGGGAGACTCGGCTCCTACAATGAGCAGTTCTTC.